A selection of T cell receptor beta chains follows, all from one sample in a study of T cells after yellow fever vaccination. TCRdb itself ran the 5' RACE reads through MiXCR, one entry per CDR3 protein. The table lists 450,000 to 600,000 distinct CDR3 sequences, 13% of them singletons, with 11% to 15% in the top ten. Sequenced material: PBMCs, taken on the day of the yellow fever booster vaccination. All receptors derive from a man aged 30-40 years who received the YFV17D yellow fever vaccine. Both conserved end residues are part of each CDR3. The order of the fields is J gene, V gene, CDR3 protein.

J: TRBJ2-3
V: TRBV5-1
CDR3: CASSLGVRGHTDTQYF

J: TRBJ2-3
V: TRBV5-4
CDR3: CASSLGWASDTQYF

J: TRBJ2-3
V: TRBV18
CDR3: CASSPPGLAGPTDTQYF

J: TRBJ2-2
V: TRBV5-6
CDR3: CASSLGGVRTGELFF

J: TRBJ2-2
V: TRBV19
CDR3: CATTLEALATGELFF

J: TRBJ2-2
V: TRBV3-1
CDR3: CASSQDRLQGLYTGELFF

J: TRBJ2-2
V: TRBV20-1
CDR3: CSASTGRVNTGELFF

J: TRBJ1-1
V: TRBV18
CDR3: CASSPDLNTEAFF

J: TRBJ2-1
V: TRBV18
CDR3: CATYRGLDYNEQFF

J: TRBJ2-7
V: TRBV3-1
CDR3: CASSQEARGRHEQYF

J: TRBJ2-7
V: TRBV20-1
CDR3: CSALAPGSYEQYF

J: TRBJ2-3
V: TRBV10-3
CDR3: CAISDASGSTDTQYF

J: TRBJ1-1
V: TRBV19
CDR3: CASRELGNTEAFF

J: TRBJ2-2
V: TRBV6-1
CDR3: CASSPIWSTGELFF

J: TRBJ2-7
V: TRBV5-1
CDR3: CASRSTGAYEQYF

J: TRBJ2-3
V: TRBV7-8
CDR3: CASNQLAEVAGDTQYF

J: TRBJ2-7
V: TRBV29-1
CDR3: CSVVLAREQYF

J: TRBJ1-1
V: TRBV28
CDR3: CASSLSTGQGTEAFF

J: TRBJ2-7
V: TRBV4-2
CDR3: CASSDTSRSSYEQYF

J: TRBJ2-7
V: TRBV7-2
CDR3: CASSLDGTGGIGQYF

J: TRBJ2-3
V: TRBV3-1
CDR3: CASSQPGHGTDTQYF

J: TRBJ1-4
V: TRBV7-3
CDR3: CASSLWRQLTNEKLFF

J: TRBJ1-1
V: TRBV14
CDR3: CASSRMTGVNTEAFF

J: TRBJ2-2
V: TRBV7-9
CDR3: CASSLALETYGTGELFF

J: TRBJ1-5
V: TRBV7-2
CDR3: CASSSTWGSGGNQPQHF

J: TRBJ2-7
V: TRBV5-4
CDR3: CASSFRESPYEQYF

J: TRBJ2-2
V: TRBV27
CDR3: CASSLSGRERIAGELFF

J: TRBJ2-1
V: TRBV4-3
CDR3: CASSQETVAGYYNEQFF

J: TRBJ2-1
V: TRBV11-2
CDR3: CASSLQYGSYNEQFF

J: TRBJ2-7
V: TRBV15
CDR3: CATSRGSSGTVAYEQYF

J: TRBJ2-1
V: TRBV6-5
CDR3: CASSSHPGTGYSLINEQFF

J: TRBJ2-7
V: TRBV18
CDR3: CASSPMTSGSSYEQYF

J: TRBJ2-7
V: TRBV5-4
CDR3: CASLETGKEEQYF

J: TRBJ2-7
V: TRBV20-1
CDR3: CSARLVGTGNYEQYF

J: TRBJ2-1
V: TRBV9
CDR3: CASSEDSGYNEQFF

J: TRBJ2-5
V: TRBV3-1
CDR3: CASSQGPSVQETQYF

J: TRBJ1-5
V: TRBV20-1
CDR3: CSAKPGQGFGQPQHF

J: TRBJ2-7
V: TRBV20-1
CDR3: CRATRGYEQYF

J: TRBJ2-5
V: TRBV5-1
CDR3: CASSRGASGTQETQYF

J: TRBJ2-5
V: TRBV30
CDR3: CAWQSLGRTQYF

J: TRBJ1-2
V: TRBV7-2
CDR3: CASSFDRLQFGYTF

J: TRBJ2-7
V: TRBV20-1
CDR3: CTAPGPGGEQYF

J: TRBJ2-7
V: TRBV7-2
CDR3: CASSVSGSRDEQYF

J: TRBJ2-1
V: TRBV5-1
CDR3: CASSSERWQFF

J: TRBJ2-3
V: TRBV9
CDR3: CASSVGTFGADTQYF

J: TRBJ2-1
V: TRBV24-1
CDR3: CATSDGDKGHRNEQFF

J: TRBJ1-4
V: TRBV20-1
CDR3: CSASLPSPGASKLFF

J: TRBJ2-7
V: TRBV3-1
CDR3: CASSTRTSGSGEQYF

J: TRBJ1-1
V: TRBV30
CDR3: CAWSVLNTRNTEAFF

J: TRBJ1-5
V: TRBV28
CDR3: CAHSGGRRQPQHF

J: TRBJ2-3
V: TRBV7-2
CDR3: CASSAGTPNTQYF

J: TRBJ2-1
V: TRBV7-9
CDR3: CASSLGPGSEQFF

J: TRBJ1-1
V: TRBV5-6
CDR3: CASSWWDTEAFF

J: TRBJ2-5
V: TRBV6-2/TRBV6-3
CDR3: CASSQRRSQETQYF